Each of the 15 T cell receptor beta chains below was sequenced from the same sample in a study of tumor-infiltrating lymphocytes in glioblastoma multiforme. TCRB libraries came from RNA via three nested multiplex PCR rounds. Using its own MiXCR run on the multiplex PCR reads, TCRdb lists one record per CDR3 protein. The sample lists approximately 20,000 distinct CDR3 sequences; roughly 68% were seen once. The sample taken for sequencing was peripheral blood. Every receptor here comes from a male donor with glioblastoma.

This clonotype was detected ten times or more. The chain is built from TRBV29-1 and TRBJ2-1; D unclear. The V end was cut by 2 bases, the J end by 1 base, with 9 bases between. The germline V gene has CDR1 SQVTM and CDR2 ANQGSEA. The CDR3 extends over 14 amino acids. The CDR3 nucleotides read TGCAGCGTTGAAATCCGGGTGTCCTACAATGAGCAGTTCTTC. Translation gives CSVEIRVSYNEQFF.

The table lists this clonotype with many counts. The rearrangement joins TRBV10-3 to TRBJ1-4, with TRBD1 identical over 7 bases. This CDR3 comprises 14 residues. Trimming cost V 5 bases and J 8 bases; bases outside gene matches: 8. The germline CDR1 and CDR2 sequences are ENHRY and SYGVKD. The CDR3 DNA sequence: TGTGCCATCAGTCCCGACAGGGCCGGCGAAAAACTGTTTTTT. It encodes CAISPDRAGEKLFF.

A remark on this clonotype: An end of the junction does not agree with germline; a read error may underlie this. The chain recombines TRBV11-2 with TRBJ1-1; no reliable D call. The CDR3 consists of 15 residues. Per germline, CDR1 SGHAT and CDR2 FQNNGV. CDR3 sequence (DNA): TGTGCCACCAGCTTCCGGAGGGATATGTACACTGAAGCTTTCTTT. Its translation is CATSFRRDMYTEAFF.

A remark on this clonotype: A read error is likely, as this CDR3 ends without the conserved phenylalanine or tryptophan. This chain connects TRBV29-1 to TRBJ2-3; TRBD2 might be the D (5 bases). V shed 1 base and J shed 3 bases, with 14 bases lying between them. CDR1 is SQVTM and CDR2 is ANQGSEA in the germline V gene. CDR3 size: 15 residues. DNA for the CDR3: TGCAGCGTTGAAGTAGTGGAAAGGGAGACAGATACGCAGTATCTT. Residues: CSVEVVERETDTQYL.

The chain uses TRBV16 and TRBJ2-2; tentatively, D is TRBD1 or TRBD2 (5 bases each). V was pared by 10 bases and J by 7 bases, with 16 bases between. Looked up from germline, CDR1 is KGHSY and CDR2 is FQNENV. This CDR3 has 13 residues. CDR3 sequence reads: CATAARGDGELFF. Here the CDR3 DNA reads TGTGCCACTGCGGCGAGGGGCGACGGGGAGCTGTTTTTT.

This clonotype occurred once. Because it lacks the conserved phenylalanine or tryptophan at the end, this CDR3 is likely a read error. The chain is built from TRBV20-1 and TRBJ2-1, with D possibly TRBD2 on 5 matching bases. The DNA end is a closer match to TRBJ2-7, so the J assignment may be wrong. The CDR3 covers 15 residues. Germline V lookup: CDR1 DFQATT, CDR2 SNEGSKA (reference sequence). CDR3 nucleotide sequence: TGCAGTGCTAGGAAGCGAGGACTGCTAAACAATGAGCAGTACTCC. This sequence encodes CSARKRGLLNNEQYS.

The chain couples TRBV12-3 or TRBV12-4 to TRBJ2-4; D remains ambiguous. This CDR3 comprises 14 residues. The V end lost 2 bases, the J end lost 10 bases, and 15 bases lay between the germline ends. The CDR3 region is CASSLYPWGKIQYF. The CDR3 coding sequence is TGTGCCAGCAGTTTATATCCCTGGGGAAAGATTCAGTACTTC.

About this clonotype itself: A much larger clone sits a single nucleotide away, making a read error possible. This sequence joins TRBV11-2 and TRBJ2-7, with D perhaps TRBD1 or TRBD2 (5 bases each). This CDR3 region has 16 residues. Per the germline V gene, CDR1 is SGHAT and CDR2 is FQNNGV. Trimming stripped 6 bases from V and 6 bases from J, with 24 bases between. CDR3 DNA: TGTGCCAGCAGATCAATGGGGACCGGGGCCAGTGGCGAGCAGTACTTC. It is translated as CASRSMGTGASGEQYF.

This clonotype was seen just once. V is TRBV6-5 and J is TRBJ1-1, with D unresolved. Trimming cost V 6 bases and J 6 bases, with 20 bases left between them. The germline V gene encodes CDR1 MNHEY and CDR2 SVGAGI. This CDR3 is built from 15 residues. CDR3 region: CASSRDASTRAEAFF. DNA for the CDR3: TGTGCCAGCAGCCGCGACGCCTCGACACGGGCTGAAGCTTTCTTT.

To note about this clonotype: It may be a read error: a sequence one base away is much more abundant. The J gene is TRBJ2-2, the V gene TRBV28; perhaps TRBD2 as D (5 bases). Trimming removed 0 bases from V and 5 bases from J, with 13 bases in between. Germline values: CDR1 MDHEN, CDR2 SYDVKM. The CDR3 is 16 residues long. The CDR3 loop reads CASSLWYYSGTGELFF. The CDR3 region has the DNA TGTGCCAGCAGTTTATGGTACTACTCGGGGACCGGGGAGCTGTTTTTT.

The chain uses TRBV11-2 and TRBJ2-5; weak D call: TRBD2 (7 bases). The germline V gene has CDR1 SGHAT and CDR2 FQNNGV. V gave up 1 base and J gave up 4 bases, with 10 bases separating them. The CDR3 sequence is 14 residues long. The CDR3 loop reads CASSLGRGGETQYF. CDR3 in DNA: TGTGCCAGCAGCTTAGGAAGGGGGGGAGAGACCCAGTACTTC.

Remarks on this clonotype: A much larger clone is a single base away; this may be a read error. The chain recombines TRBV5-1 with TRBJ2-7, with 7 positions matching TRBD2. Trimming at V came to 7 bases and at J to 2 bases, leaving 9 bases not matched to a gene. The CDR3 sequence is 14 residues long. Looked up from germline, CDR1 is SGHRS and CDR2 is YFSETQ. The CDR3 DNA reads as TGCGCCAGCGGGAGGGGTTCCTCTCCCTACGAGCAGTACTTC. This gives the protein CASGRGSSPYEQYF.

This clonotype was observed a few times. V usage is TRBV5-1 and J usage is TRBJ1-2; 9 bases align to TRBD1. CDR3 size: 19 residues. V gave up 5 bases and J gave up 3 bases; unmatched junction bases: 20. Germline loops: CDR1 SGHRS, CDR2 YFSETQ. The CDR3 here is CASSLAPSGTGIEDYGYTF. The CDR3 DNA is TGCGCCAGCAGTCTCGCCCCCTCCGGGACAGGGATTGAGGACTATGGCTACACCTTC.

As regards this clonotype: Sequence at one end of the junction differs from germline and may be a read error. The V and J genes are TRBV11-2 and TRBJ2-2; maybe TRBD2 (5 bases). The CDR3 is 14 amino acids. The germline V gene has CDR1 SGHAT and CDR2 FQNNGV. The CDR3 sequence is CASSLAELTGELFF. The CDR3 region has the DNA TGTGCCAGCAGCTTGGCAGAGTTGACCGGGGAGCTGTTCTTT.

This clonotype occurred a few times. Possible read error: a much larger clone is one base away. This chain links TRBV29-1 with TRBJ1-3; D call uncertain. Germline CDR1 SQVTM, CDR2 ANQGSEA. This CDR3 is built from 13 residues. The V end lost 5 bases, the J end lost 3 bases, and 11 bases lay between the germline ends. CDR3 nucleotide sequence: TGCAGCGTTTACAAGGGTGATGGAAACACCATATATTTT. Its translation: CSVYKGDGNTIYF. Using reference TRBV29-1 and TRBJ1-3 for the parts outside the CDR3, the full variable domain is SAVISQKPSRDICQRGTSLTIQCQVDSQVTMMFWYRQQPGQSLTLIATANQGSEATYESGFVIDKFPISRPNLTFSTLTVSNMSPEDSSIYLCSVYKGDGNTIYFGEGSWLTVV.